The rows below give T cell receptor beta chains drawn from one sample of a study of graft-versus-host responses after intestinal transplantation. Only in-frame clones appear in the TCRdb table, and some are missing; sequencing was by immunoSEQ multiplex PCR. This table holds under 85,000 clones, about 90% found once. Antigens of these TCRs are unknown. The sample was unstimulated CD8+ T cells sorted from spleen or lymph node cells, taken before intestinal transplant. These receptors originate from a human donor who received an intestinal transplant. CDR3s include the opening cysteine and the closing phenylalanine or tryptophan. The D gene is left open where the match is weak. Size is stated for part of the rows, as once, few or many counts, or as a class when the clone is expanded.

clone size	J gene	V gene	D gene	CDR3 protein	CDR3 DNA
-	TRBJ2-2	TRBV28	-	CASRGTPNTGELFF	TGTGCCAGCAGAGGGACTCCGAACACCGGGGAGCTGTTTTTT
-	TRBJ2-2	TRBV5-1	TRBD2	CASSLVPGGGNTGELFF	TGCGCCAGCAGCTTGGTGCCGGGCGGGGGGAACACCGGGGAGCTGTTTTTT
-	TRBJ2-2	TRBV10-1	-	CASSEARTGKNTGELFF	TGCGCCAGCAGTGAGGCCCGGACGGGGAAGAACACCGGGGAGCTGTTTTTT
-	TRBJ1-2	TRBV10-3	-	CAISESRAGTNYGYTF	TGTGCCATCAGTGAGTCGAGGGCAGGTACGAACTATGGCTACACCTTC
-	TRBJ1-1	TRBV5-8	-	CASSPGRPVPEAFF	TGTGCCAGCAGCCCCGGCAGGCCAGTTCCTGAAGCTTTCTTT
-	TRBJ1-5	TRBV25-1	TRBD1	CASSTGGQPQHF	TGTGCCAGCAGCACAGGGGGACAGCCCCAGCATTTT
-	TRBJ2-7	TRBV7-9	-	CASSPPGNSYEQYF	TGTGCCAGCAGTCCCCCGGGGAACTCCTACGAGCAGTACTTC
-	TRBJ1-1	TRBV5-6	-	CASSFRGNTEAFF	TGTGCCAGCAGCTTTCGAGGGAACACTGAAGCTTTCTTT
-	TRBJ2-7	TRBV5-1	TRBD1	CASSFTGGGEQYF	TGCGCCAGCAGCTTCACAGGGGGCGGCGAGCAGTACTTC
-	TRBJ1-3	TRBV4-1	TRBD1	CASSQHVTGQGAFGNTIYF	TGCGCCAGCAGCCAACATGTTACTGGACAGGGCGCATTTGGAAACACCATATATTTT
once	TRBJ2-7	TRBV7-8	TRBD1	CASSLRGQGAYEQYF	TGTGCCAGCAGCTTAAGGGGACAGGGGGCCTACGAGCAGTACTTC
-	TRBJ1-5	TRBV12-5	-	CASGLDGGNQPQHF	TGTGCTAGTGGTTTGGACGGGGGCAATCAGCCCCAGCATTTT
-	TRBJ2-1	TRBV4-2	-	CASSQGRSPGEQFF	TGTGCCAGCAGCCAAGGTCGGTCCCCAGGTGAGCAGTTCTTC
-	TRBJ2-7	TRBV19	-	CASSIGGYEQYF	TGTGCCAGTAGTATCGGTGGCTACGAGCAGTACTTC
-	TRBJ2-7	TRBV5-6	-	CASSYGQSSYEQYF	TGTGCCAGCAGCTACGGACAGAGCTCCTACGAGCAGTACTTC
-	TRBJ1-6	TRBV4-1	TRBD1	CASSQEGTGQGSSPLHF	TGCGCCAGCAGCCAAGAGGGTACGGGACAGGGAAGTTCACCCCTCCACTTT
-	TRBJ2-7	TRBV6-1	-	CASRYLINYEQYF	TGTGCCAGCCGGTACTTGATTAACTACGAGCAGTACTTC
-	TRBJ1-2	TRBV27	TRBD1	CASSLGTGLGYGYTF	TGTGCCAGCAGTTTGGGGACAGGGTTGGGCTATGGCTACACCTTC
-	TRBJ1-4	TRBV2	TRBD1	CASSEVPGQGGDEKLFF	TGTGCCAGCAGTGAAGTCCCGGGACAGGGGGGTGATGAAAAACTGTTTTTT
-	TRBJ2-3	TRBV6-1	TRBD1	CASSGGQGLIDTQYF	TGTGCCAGCAGTGGAGGACAGGGTTTGATAGATACGCAGTATTTT
-	TRBJ2-2	TRBV4-1	TRBD1	CAIQGGNTGELFF	TGCGCCATACAGGGGGGGAACACCGGGGAGCTGTTTTTT
-	TRBJ2-3	TRBV6-5	-	CASSSNQGWPTDTQYF	TGTGCCAGCAGTTCGAACCAGGGTTGGCCCACAGATACGCAGTATTTT
-	TRBJ2-7	TRBV6-4	-	CASSGDEQYF	TGTGCCAGCTCAGGCGACGAGCAGTACTTC
-	TRBJ2-7	TRBV11-2	TRBD1	CASSLGGQGYEQYF	TGTGCCAGCAGCTTAGGGGGACAGGGTTACGAGCAGTACTTC
-	TRBJ1-4	TRBV7-6	-	CASSSHRRHNEKLFF	TGTGCCAGCAGCTCGCACAGGCGACATAATGAAAAACTGTTTTTT
-	TRBJ1-1	TRBV2	-	CASSHPWETNTEAFF	TGTGCCAGCAGCCACCCGTGGGAGACGAACACTGAAGCTTTCTTT
-	TRBJ1-5	TRBV9	-	CASSPTGSNQPQHF	TGTGCCAGCAGCCCCACAGGGAGCAATCAGCCCCAGCATTTT
few	TRBJ2-7	TRBV5-6	-	CASSLRGATYEQYF	TGTGCCAGCAGCTTGCGGGGGGCTACCTACGAGCAGTACTTC
-	TRBJ1-1	TRBV5-6	TRBD1	CASSSILRETAGGNTEAFF	TGTGCCAGCAGCTCAATACTTCGGGAAACTGCAGGGGGAAACACTGAAGCTTTCTTT
-	TRBJ2-6	TRBV10-3	TRBD1	CAISETGQGVWGANVLTF	TGTGCCATCAGTGAGACGGGACAGGGGGTTTGGGGGGCCAACGTCCTGACTTTC
once	TRBJ2-5	TRBV19	-	CASSIGSVAETQYF	TGTGCCAGTAGTATAGGGTCGGTAGCGGAGACCCAGTACTTC
-	TRBJ2-1	TRBV6-5	-	CASSIQGSYNEQFF	TGTGCCAGCAGTATACAGGGCTCCTACAATGAGCAGTTCTTC
-	TRBJ2-5	TRBV5-3	-	CARSPPDCNQETQYF	TGTGCCAGAAGCCCCCCAGACTGCAATCAAGAGACCCAGTACTTC
-	TRBJ1-2	TRBV11-2	-	CASSLGPTGGYTF	TGTGCCAGCAGCTTAGGTCCCACGGGGGGCTACACCTTC
-	TRBJ1-1	TRBV2	-	CASSEDSPTEAFF	TGTGCCAGCAGCGAGGACAGCCCCACTGAAGCTTTCTTT
-	TRBJ2-4	TRBV5-6	-	CASSLLEIAKNIQYF	TGTGCCAGCAGCCTACTAGAGATAGCCAAAAACATTCAGTACTTC
-	TRBJ1-2	TRBV6-6	-	CASSFEVNYGYTF	TGTGCCAGCAGCTTCGAGGTTAACTATGGCTACACCTTC
-	TRBJ1-3	TRBV6-5	TRBD1	CASSQTGLAGNTIYF	TGTGCCAGCAGTCAGACAGGGTTGGCCGGAAACACCATATATTTT
-	TRBJ2-1	TRBV7-2	TRBD2	CASSTGGPSEQFF	TGTGCCAGCAGCACGGGGGGGCCCAGTGAGCAGTTCTTC
-	TRBJ2-7	TRBV11-3	TRBD1	CASSPAGGSGYEQYF	TGTGCCAGCAGCCCGGCAGGGGGCTCCGGATACGAGCAGTACTTC
-	TRBJ2-3	TRBV2	TRBD2	CASSDSLAGRPPDTDTQYF	TGTGCCAGCAGTGATAGTCTAGCGGGACGACCACCAGACACAGATACGCAGTATTTT
once	TRBJ2-7	TRBV6-1	-	CASSAGPYEQYF	TGTGCCAGCAGTGCGGGTCCCTACGAGCAGTACTTC
-	TRBJ2-7	TRBV7-6	TRBD2	CASSPGGGNYEQYF	TGTGCCAGCAGCCCCGGGGGGGGGAACTACGAGCAGTACTTC
-	TRBJ2-5	TRBV5-1	TRBD2	CARGGVQETQYF	TGCGCCAGGGGGGGGGTTCAAGAGACCCAGTACTTC
-	TRBJ1-4	TRBV19	-	CASTKTSATNEKLFF	TGTGCCAGTACCAAAACCAGTGCAACTAATGAAAAACTGTTTTTT
-	TRBJ2-3	TRBV5-6	-	CASSILPDTQYF	TGTGCCAGCAGCATACTCCCAGATACGCAGTATTTT
-	TRBJ2-1	TRBV9	TRBD2	CASSARLAGALNEQFF	TGTGCCAGCAGCGCCCGACTAGCGGGGGCGCTTAATGAGCAGTTCTTC
-	TRBJ1-6	TRBV9	TRBD1	CASSVDAQGAVNSPLHF	TGTGCCAGCAGCGTAGATGCCCAGGGGGCGGTTAATTCACCCCTCCACTTT
-	TRBJ2-7	TRBV7-9	-	CASSFQGDPYGQYF	TGTGCCAGCAGCTTTCAAGGAGACCCCTACGGGCAGTACTTC